The 28 T cell receptor beta chains below were found in one sample sequenced in a study of human T cells and chemical hapten exposure. The time point denotes: patch test 3, about 24 weeks after DPC sensitization. Indicated treatment: therapeutic diphenylcyclopropenone sensitization with weekly scalp DPC. Each CDR3 protein is one row after TCRdb ran MiXCR on the RACE reads. The profile covers 150,000 to 200,000 distinct CDR3 sequences, with about 22% appearing a single time and approximately 2.5% taken by the ten largest. The input for sequencing was whole blood, taken in connection with sensitization to the hapten diphenylcyclopropenone (DPC). Receptors originate from a woman aged 35 to 49 with alopecia areata. Some clones in this sample may be carry-over from other donors' samples.

This clonotype was observed a few times. The genes are TRBV7-8 and TRBJ1-5; D is unresolved. This CDR3 comprises 18 residues. The V and J ends lost 2 bases and 2 bases respectively, with 19 bases between them. Germline CDR1 SGHVS, CDR2 FQNEAQ. The CDR3 DNA is TGTGCCAGCAGCTTATATACAGAGGGAGGGCCGCGCAATCAGCCCCAGCATTTT. It is translated as CASSLYTEGGPRNQPQHF.

CDR3 sequence: CASSLRVGGSSYNEQFF. The CDR3, as DNA: TGTGCCAGCAGTTTAAGGGTGGGAGGGAGCTCCTACAATGAGCAGTTCTTC. The rearrangement uses TRBV12-3 or TRBV12-4 and TRBJ2-1, with 7 bases lining up with TRBD2. The CDR3 loop spans 17 amino acids. With V trimmed by 2 bases and J by 0 bases, 7 bases remained unmatched.

The chain has TRBV6-2 or TRBV6-3 and TRBJ1-5, with D tentatively TRBD1 (5 bases). V gave up 6 bases and J gave up 0 bases, with 12 bases separating them. The V gene's germline CDR1 is MNHEY and CDR2 SVGEGT. This CDR3 is 15 amino acids long. The CDR3 DNA sequence: TGTGCCAGCAGAGCGGGGACCCTTAGCAATCAGCCCCAGCATTTT. It specifies CASRAGTLSNQPQHF.

In its sample, this clonotype was seen many times. The junction differs from germline at one of its ends, possibly a read error. The chain carries TRBV6-2 or TRBV6-3 and TRBJ1-6; maybe TRBD1 (5 bases). Germline V lookup: CDR1 MNHEY, CDR2 SVGEGT. The CDR3 contains 12 residues. CDR3 sequence reads: CASSYSGTADDF. CDR3 nucleotide sequence: TGTGCCAGCAGTTACTCCGGGACGGCGGATGACTTT.

V is TRBV7-2 and J is TRBJ2-1; D is undetermined. This CDR3 comprises 13 residues. Germline loops: CDR1 SGHTA, CDR2 FQGNSA. V shed 5 bases and J shed 14 bases, with 19 bases lying between them. The DNA for the CDR3 is TGTGCCAGCAGCCCCCTGCGGTCACACCAGAAGTTCTTC. Amino acids: CASSPLRSHQKFF.

This clonotype was seen repeatedly, ten times or more. The rearrangement joins TRBV6-2 or TRBV6-3 to TRBJ1-6, with a weak D call TRBD1 (5 bases). The CDR3 is 16 amino acids. V lost 1 base, J lost 10 bases, and 17 bases lay in between. Per the germline V gene, CDR1 is MNHEY and CDR2 is SVGEGT. In DNA, the CDR3 is TGTGCCAGCAGTTACTACGGCGCCTTGGAGGGGTCACCCCTCCACTTT. This gives the protein CASSYYGALEGSPLHF.

There are a few counts of this clonotype. The V call is TRBV20-1, the J call TRBJ2-1; 12 bases align to TRBD1. The ends lost 2 bases at V and 7 bases at J; junction bases unmatched: 9. The CDR3 is 16 residues long. Per the germline V gene, CDR1 is DFQATT and CDR2 is SNEGSKA (reference sequence). CDR3 amino acids: CSARKPGQGARNEQFF. For the CDR3, the DNA is TGCAGTGCTAGAAAACCGGGACAGGGGGCTCGGAATGAGCAGTTCTTC.

The chain joins TRBV27 to TRBJ2-2, with 13 nucleotides matching TRBD2. CDR3 length: 14 residues. From germline, CDR1 is MNHEY and CDR2 SMNVEV (reference sequence). V dropped 8 bases and J dropped 4; count of bases not matched to a gene: 1. The CDR3 is CASGLAGATGELFF. As DNA, the CDR3 is TGTGCCAGCGGACTAGCGGGAGCCACCGGGGAGCTGTTTTTT.

The chain has TRBV29-1 and TRBJ2-1; D not resolved. Trimming left V 6 bases short and J 9 bases short, with 18 bases between. The CDR3 runs to 13 residues. Germline V gene sequence: CDR1 SQVTM, CDR2 ANQGSEA. The DNA for the CDR3 is TGCAGCGTCGCAGGTTTTAGCCGAGGTGAGCAGTTCTTC. It specifies CSVAGFSRGEQFF.

Many counts were recorded for this clonotype. The chain links TRBV6-5 to TRBJ2-7, with D maybe TRBD1 (6 bases). This CDR3 region has 14 residues. In germline, CDR1 is MNHEY, CDR2 SVGAGI. V was pared by 8 bases and J by 5 bases, with 19 bases between. The CDR3 coding sequence is TGTGCCAGCTCCCGCCGGCAGGGACAAGACGAGCAGTACTTC. Encoded protein: CASSRRQGQDEQYF.

The gene calls are TRBV10-3 and TRBJ2-1; TRBD2 agrees at 16 bases. This CDR3 has 15 amino acids. V was clipped by 9 bases and J by 9 bases; unmatched bases: 8. CDR1 is ENHRY and CDR2 is SYGVKD in the germline V gene. The CDR3 reads CAIGTSGRGGAEQFF. The CDR3 DNA reads as TGTGCCATAGGGACTAGCGGGAGGGGAGGGGCTGAGCAGTTCTTC.

The CDR3 DNA reads TGTGCCAGCAGCGCGGACAGGCCGGACAATGAGCAGTTCTTC. It encodes CASSADRPDNEQFF. The chain uses TRBV5-6 and TRBJ2-1; 7 bases are shared with TRBD1. The CDR3 sequence is 14 residues long. The germline V gene has CDR1 SGHDT and CDR2 YYEEEE. V was clipped by 4 bases and J by 5 bases; unmatched bases: 6. Combining the CDR3 with reference TRBV5-6 and TRBJ2-1 gives the whole variable domain DAGVTQSPTHLIKTRGQQVTLRCSPKSGHDTVSWYQQALGQGPQFIFQYYEEEERQRGNFPDRFSGHQFPNYSSELNVNALLLGDSALYLCASSADRPDNEQFFGPGTRLTVL.

This clonotype was observed a few times. This rearrangement joins TRBV29-1 to TRBJ2-3, with D possibly TRBD2 on 6 matching bases. This CDR3 contains 15 residues. The ends were cut back, 1 base at V and 3 bases at J, with 14 bases in the middle. Per the germline V gene, CDR1 is SQVTM and CDR2 is ANQGSEA. CDR3 coding DNA: TGCAGCGTTGAAGGCTCAGCGGGCAAAACAGATACGCAGTATTTT. Protein: CSVEGSAGKTDTQYF.

The V and J genes are TRBV9 and TRBJ2-1, with D maybe TRBD2 (6 bases). V was pared by 1 base and J by 6 bases, with 11 bases between. This CDR3 has 14 residues. Germline loops: CDR1 SGDLS, CDR2 YYNGEE. The CDR3, as DNA: TGTGCCAGCAGCGTATGGCGGGATGGCAATGAGCAGTTCTTC. Protein sequence: CASSVWRDGNEQFF.

This clonotype was detected a few times. The rearrangement uses TRBV3-1 and TRBJ1-2, with D maybe TRBD1 (6 bases). Germline V lookup: CDR1 LGHDT, CDR2 YNNKEL (reference sequence). V was shortened by 3 bases and J by 7 bases, with 9 bases between the two germline ends. CDR3 length: 12 amino acids. The CDR3 nucleotides are TGTGCCAGCAGCCAGGGGGCCCGTGGCTACACCTTC. Its translation is CASSQGARGYTF. Complete variable domain (other parts from reference TRBV3-1 and TRBJ1-2): DTAVSQTPKYLVTQMGNDKSIKCEQNLGHDTMYWYKQDSKKFLKIMFSYNNKELIINETVPNRFSPKSPDKAHLNLHINSLELGDSAVYFCASSQGARGYTFGSGTRLTVV.

This clonotype showed up just a few times. The chain employs TRBV6-4 and TRBJ2-3, with a tentative D call TRBD2 (6 bases). Looked up from germline, CDR1 is MRHNA and CDR2 is SNTAGT. There are 14 residues in the CDR3. V was clipped by 4 bases and J by 2 bases, with 10 bases between them. The CDR3 DNA reads TGTGCCAGCAGTGCGGGACTGTCCACAGATACGCAGTATTTT. Translating gives CASSAGLSTDTQYF.

This clonotype was seen a few times. The rearrangement links TRBV28 to TRBJ1-1; D unresolved. Germline CDR1 MDHEN, CDR2 SYDVKM. The V gene lost 8 bases and the J gene lost 6 bases, with 22 bases spanning the gap. The CDR3 sequence is 15 residues long. CDR3 residues: CASSTLLVVSAEAFF. The CDR3 region has the DNA TGTGCCAGCTCGACTCTCCTGGTAGTAAGCGCTGAAGCTTTCTTT.

This clonotype was seen more than once but under ten times. The V and J genes are TRBV28 and TRBJ1-6; a possible D gene is TRBD1 (5 bases). The CDR3 is made up of 15 amino acids. Germline lookup yields CDR1 MDHEN and CDR2 SYDVKM. V lost 1 base and J 7 bases, leaving 11 bases between the germline ends. CDR3 protein: CASSLSWGTNSPLHF. CDR3 bases: TGTGCCAGCAGTTTATCGTGGGGGACGAATTCACCCCTCCACTTT.

The chain uses TRBV7-9 and TRBJ2-7; 10 bases line up with TRBD2. The CDR3 length is 13 residues. CDR1 and CDR2 from the germline V gene are SEHNR and FQNEAQ (reference sequence). Trimming removed 4 bases from V and 7 bases from J; junction bases left unmatched: 4. CDR3 coding DNA: TGTGCCAGCAGCTCCCGGACTAGCGGAGAGCAGTACTTC. Translated: CASSSRTSGEQYF.

This clonotype was counted between two and nine times. V gene TRBV9 combines with J gene TRBJ2-7; 7 nucleotides align to TRBD1. This CDR3 is built from 14 residues. Germline CDR1 SGDLS, CDR2 YYNGEE. Unmatched junction bases numbered 3, after V lost 0 bases and J lost 3 bases. The DNA of the CDR3 is TGTGCCAGCAGCGTAGGGGACAGAAACTACGAGCAGTACTTC. Translation: CASSVGDRNYEQYF.

This clonotype was counted a few times. The chain employs TRBV28 and TRBJ2-7; 11 bases fit TRBD1. Germline loops: CDR1 MDHEN, CDR2 SYDVKM. This CDR3 comprises 14 residues. Trimming took 2 bases from V and 6 from J; bases not matched to a gene: 3. CDR3 DNA: TGTGCCAGCAGTTTAGGGACAGGGGGGCTCGAGCAGTACTTC. Amino acids: CASSLGTGGLEQYF. Complete variable domain (other parts from reference TRBV28 and TRBJ2-7): DVKVTQSSRYLVKRTGEKVFLECVQDMDHENMFWYRQDPGLGLRLIYFSYDVKMKEKGDIPEGYSVSREKKERFSLILESASTNQTSMYLCASSLGTGGLEQYFGPGTRLTVT.

This clonotype was counted only a few times. The chain is built from TRBV4-3 and TRBJ1-5; 9 positions agree with TRBD1. With V trimmed by 1 base and J by 4 bases, 2 bases remained unmatched. Germline lookup yields CDR1 LGHNA and CDR2 YSLEER. This CDR3 spans 15 amino acids. CDR3 DNA sequence: TGCGCCAGCAGCCAAGGTGGGACAGGGAATCAGCCCCAGCATTTT. This gives the protein CASSQGGTGNQPQHF.

The V and J genes are TRBV4-2 and TRBJ2-4; perhaps D is TRBD1 or TRBD2 (5 bases each). CDR3 length: 14 residues. Germline V gene data show CDR1 as LGHNA and CDR2 as YNFKEQ. Trimming left V 0 bases short and J 8 bases short, with 11 bases between. CDR3 region: CASSQENPGHIQYF. The DNA of the CDR3 is TGTGCCAGCAGCCAAGAAAATCCGGGGCACATTCAGTACTTC.

This clonotype has a count of ten or more. Written as DNA, the CDR3 is TGTGCCAGCAGTTACGGGTCGCCTAATTCACCCCTCCACTTT. Translation gives CASSYGSPNSPLHF. V usage is TRBV6-6 and J usage is TRBJ1-6; D gene unclear. This CDR3 has 14 residues. Germline V gene lookup returns CDR1 MNHNY and CDR2 SVGAGI (reference sequence). V gave up 2 bases and J gave up 6 bases, with 8 bases separating them.

CDR3 in DNA: TGCAGTGCTGTCGTACAGGGAAGAAGCACTGAAGCTTTCTTT. This codes for CSAVVQGRSTEAFF. The chain carries TRBV20-1 and TRBJ1-1; maybe TRBD1 (6 bases). The CDR3 is 14 amino acids. Germline loops: CDR1 DFQATT, CDR2 SNEGSKA (reference sequence). The V end was cut by 5 bases, the J end by 4 bases, with 17 bases between.

The chain carries TRBV29-1 and TRBJ2-2; D unclear. This CDR3 has 13 residues. Trimming took off 3 bases at V and 0 bases at J, with 5 bases between the two ends. Germline values: CDR1 SQVTM, CDR2 ANQGSEA. The CDR3 sequence: CSVEGTNTGELFF. The CDR3, as DNA: TGCAGCGTTGAGGGGACGAACACCGGGGAGCTGTTTTTT.

The CDR3 sequence is CASSQQGAGGELFF. CDR3 nucleotide sequence: TGTGCCAGCAGTCAGCAGGGGGCTGGCGGGGAGCTGTTTTTT. The chain uses TRBV27 and TRBJ2-2, with 8 bases fitting TRBD1. Trimming cost V 5 bases and J 7 bases; bases outside gene matches: 6. CDR1 MNHEY and CDR2 SMNVEV come from the germline V gene (reference sequence). This CDR3 contains 14 residues.

This clonotype was counted a single time. V and J are TRBV28 and TRBJ2-2; D not certain. The germline V gene has CDR1 MDHEN and CDR2 SYDVKM. CDR3 length: 13 residues. Between the trimmed V and J ends, which lost 3 bases and 7 bases, there was a span of 9 bases. Here the CDR3 DNA reads TGTGCCAGCAGTTTCTGGACCGACGGGGAGCTGTTTTTT. Its protein is CASSFWTDGELFF.